The 27 T cell receptor beta chains below all came from one sample that was sequenced in a study of cytomegalovirus exposure and HLA in healthy donors. The study ran its PCR with 60 Vbeta and 13 Jbeta primers. The method was immunoSEQ multiplex PCR; TCRdb's version includes in-frame clones alone and lacks a portion of them. The sample lists some 200,000 clones; roughly 80% were seen once. Sequencing was carried out using PBMCs. The receptors were sampled from a man aged 40-49 years in good health and CMV-seronegative.

CDR3 DNA sequence: TGTGCCATCCAGCGGGGGAACTATGGCTACACCTTC. The encoded protein is CAIQRGNYGYTF. The chain links TRBV28 to TRBJ1-2, with D possibly TRBD1 on 5 matching bases. In germline, CDR1 is MDHEN, CDR2 SYDVKM. The CDR3 consists of 12 residues. Trimming took off 10 bases at V and 2 bases at J, with 11 bases between the two ends.

A few counts support this clone. V gene TRBV9 combines with J gene TRBJ2-1; TRBD2 matches at 7 bases. V lost 0 bases, J lost 1 base, and 7 bases stayed unmatched. The CDR3 sequence is 17 residues long. The germline V gene has CDR1 SGDLS and CDR2 YYNGEE. The DNA for the CDR3 is TGTGCCAGCAGCGTAGCCAGTTTGCGGGGGTCCTACAATGAGCAGTTCTTC. It is translated as CASSVASLRGSYNEQFF.

The chain combines TRBV4-1 with TRBJ1-4; D remains unclear. CDR3 size: 13 residues. With 3 bases removed from V and 4 bases from J, the gap between germline ends came to 6 bases. From germline, CDR1 is MGHRA and CDR2 YSYEKL. As DNA, the CDR3 is TGCGCCAGCAGCCAGTTACTTAATGAAAAACTGTTTTTT. Its translation is CASSQLLNEKLFF.

The chain uses TRBV5-1 and TRBJ2-1; 8 nucleotides align to TRBD2. This CDR3 is 17 amino acids long. Losses at the gene ends were 1 base for V and 0 bases for J; bases not matched to a gene: 6. The germline CDR1 and CDR2 sequences are SGHRS and YFSETQ. Here the CDR3 reads CASSLSGGPSSYNEQFF. The CDR3 DNA is TGCGCCAGCAGCTTGTCGGGAGGGCCCAGCTCCTACAATGAGCAGTTCTTC.

This sequence joins TRBV7-9 and TRBJ1-2; D is possibly TRBD1 (6 bases). This CDR3 has 13 residues. The V gene lost 5 bases and the J gene lost 4 bases, with 11 bases spanning the gap. Germline CDR1 SEHNR, CDR2 FQNEAQ (reference sequence). The CDR3 DNA reads as TGTGCCAGCAGCCTAGGACAGAGCTATGGCTACACCTTC. This encodes CASSLGQSYGYTF.

J is TRBJ2-5 and V is TRBV4-1; a weak D match, TRBD2 (5 bases). The germline V gene has CDR1 MGHRA and CDR2 YSYEKL. Trimming stripped 3 bases from V and 2 bases from J, with 16 bases between. This CDR3 has 16 residues. The CDR3 loop reads CASSHFLPGVQETQYF. The CDR3 bases are TGCGCCAGCAGCCACTTTCTTCCCGGGGTACAAGAGACCCAGTACTTC.

This chain joins TRBV7-7 and TRBJ1-1; the D is unclear. Germline V gives CDR1 SSHAT, CDR2 FNYEAQ (reference sequence). The CDR3 length is 13 residues. V was shortened by 5 bases and J by 1 base, with 8 bases between the two germline ends. The CDR3 here is CASSPEGNTEAFF. The CDR3 DNA reads TGTGCCAGCAGCCCGGAGGGGAACACTGAAGCTTTCTTT.

The rearrangement uses TRBV6-5 and TRBJ2-5; TRBD1 agrees at 12 bases. The CDR3 totals 15 residues. V shed 5 bases and J 5 bases; nucleotides not matched to a gene: 6. Germline CDR1 and CDR2: MNHEY and SVGAGI. Here the CDR3 reads CASSHRDRGHETQYF. The DNA of the CDR3 is TGTGCCAGCAGTCACCGGGACAGGGGGCATGAGACCCAGTACTTC.

The DNA for the CDR3 is TGTGCCAGTAGCGGACAGGGCTATGGGAATGAGCAGTTCTTC. Protein sequence: CASSGQGYGNEQFF. J is TRBJ2-1 and V is TRBV19, with TRBD1 matching 8 bases. CDR1 and CDR2 (germline): LNHDA, SQIVND (reference sequence). This CDR3 has 14 residues. V shed 6 bases, J shed 7 bases, and the junction held 8 bases outside the gene matches.

About this clone itself: This same CDR3 is encoded by further DNA sequences in the sample. The gene calls are TRBV5-1 and TRBJ2-2; a weak D match, TRBD2 (5 bases). Germline V gene lookup returns CDR1 SGHRS and CDR2 YFSETQ. There are 14 residues in the CDR3. V was pared by 2 bases and J by 4 bases, with 9 bases between. The CDR3 is CASSFGDSTGELFF. In DNA form, the CDR3 reads TGCGCCAGCAGCTTCGGGGATTCCACCGGGGAGCTGTTTTTT.

The V call is TRBV4-2, the J call TRBJ1-2; D is unclear. This CDR3 comprises 14 residues. The germline V gene has CDR1 LGHNA and CDR2 YNFKEQ. Between the trimmed V and J ends, which lost 0 bases and 1 base, there was a span of 6 bases. The CDR3 loop reads CASSQEDYNYGYTF. DNA for the CDR3: TGTGCCAGCAGCCAAGAGGACTATAACTATGGCTACACCTTC.

This clone appeared a few times. The rearrangement links TRBV6-1 to TRBJ2-1; D may be TRBD2 (5 bases). V lost 6 bases to trimming and J lost 1 base, with 13 bases between them. Per germline, CDR1 MNHNS and CDR2 SASEGT. This CDR3 region has 15 residues. The CDR3 DNA reads TGTGCCAGCAGAGCGGAAGGTCTTTCCTACAATGAGCAGTTCTTC. Its protein product is CASRAEGLSYNEQFF.

The chain uses TRBV9 and TRBJ2-6; 8 positions agree with TRBD2. CDR1 SGDLS and CDR2 YYNGEE come from the germline V gene. The CDR3 is 15 amino acids. The V segment lost 0 bases and the J segment 4 bases; nucleotides outside the gene matches: 0. DNA for the CDR3: TGTGCCAGCAGCGTAGGCGGGAGGGGGGCCAACGTCCTGACTTTC. Amino acid sequence: CASSVGGRGANVLTF.

J is TRBJ1-2 and V is TRBV4-2; 10 positions match TRBD1. In germline, CDR1 is LGHNA, CDR2 YNFKEQ. This CDR3 is built from 16 residues. V lost 3 bases and J lost 7; bases outside the gene matches: 11. CDR3 amino acids: CASSHLTGTGARGYTF. In DNA form, the CDR3 reads TGTGCCAGCAGCCATCTTACCGGGACAGGGGCCCGTGGCTACACCTTC.

V is TRBV7-2 and J is TRBJ2-5; 9 nucleotides match TRBD2. The CDR3 extends over 15 amino acids. The V gene end was trimmed by 5 bases and the J gene end by 2 bases; junction bases not matched to a gene: 6. In germline, CDR1 is SGHTA, CDR2 FQGNSA. The CDR3 reads CASSRSGGPQETQYF. The CDR3 bases are TGTGCCAGCAGCCGGAGCGGGGGGCCTCAAGAGACCCAGTACTTC.

This chain connects TRBV18 to TRBJ1-1; weak D call: TRBD1 (6 bases). CDR3 size: 12 residues. V dropped 2 bases and J dropped 7 bases, with 8 bases sitting between them. Germline assignment: CDR1 KGHSH and CDR2 LQKENI. Written as DNA, the CDR3 is TGTGCCAGCTCACCAGGACAGAGTGAAGCTTTCTTT. As protein: CASSPGQSEAFF.

The CDR3 loop is CASNKMGGQETQYF. CDR3 nucleotide sequence: TGTGCCAGCAACAAAATGGGAGGCCAAGAGACCCAGTACTTC. The chain links TRBV6-5 to TRBJ2-5; maybe TRBD2 (6 bases). Germline V gene lookup returns CDR1 MNHEY and CDR2 SVGAGI. V lost 7 bases and J 1 base, leaving 13 bases between the germline ends. The CDR3 totals 14 residues.

The chain has TRBV28 and TRBJ2-3; weak D call: TRBD1 (6 bases). The CDR3 contains 18 residues. CDR1 MDHEN and CDR2 SYDVKM come from the germline V gene. Trimming took off 6 bases at V and 0 bases at J, with 22 bases between the two ends. DNA for the CDR3: TGTGCCAGCAGGCCCCCGGGACACCTCGTGCTAAGCACAGATACGCAGTATTTT. Amino acid sequence: CASRPPGHLVLSTDTQYF.

This clone was seen just once. CDR3 in amino acids: CASSLLGRNQPQHF. In nucleotides, the CDR3 is TGTGCCAGCAGCTTACTAGGTAGGAATCAGCCCCAGCATTTT. The V call is TRBV7-2, the J call TRBJ1-5; D not resolved. The length of the CDR3 is 14 residues. V gave up 2 bases and J gave up 4 bases, with 9 bases separating them. Germline loops: CDR1 SGHTA, CDR2 FQGNSA.

This clone was observed once. J is TRBJ2-1 and V is TRBV4-1, with 9 positions matching TRBD1. J gave up 2 bases and V 4 bases, and 3 bases lay outside the gene matches. The CDR3 contains 15 residues. The germline gives CDR1 MGHRA, CDR2 YSYEKL. DNA for the CDR3: TGCGCCAGCAGCCCTGGACAGGGGACCTACAATGAGCAGTTCTTC. Amino acid sequence: CASSPGQGTYNEQFF.

The chain links TRBV19 to TRBJ1-3; D not resolved. Germline V lookup: CDR1 LNHDA, CDR2 SQIVND (reference sequence). The CDR3 contains 14 residues. V lost 4 bases and J 0 bases, leaving 7 bases between the germline ends. CDR3 amino acids: CASSNSVSGNTIYF. In nucleotides, the CDR3 is TGTGCCAGTAGTAATTCGGTCTCTGGAAACACCATATATTTT.

The chain links TRBV7-2 to TRBJ1-6; TRBD1 aligns across 10 bases. Per germline, CDR1 SGHTA and CDR2 FQGNSA. This CDR3 has 15 amino acids. V lost 6 bases to trimming and J lost 13 bases; unmatched junction nucleotides: 12. The CDR3 region has the DNA TGTGCCAGCAGATACTCCGGGACAGGGGTTACCCCCCTCCACTTT. Amino acids: CASRYSGTGVTPLHF.

This clone was detected only once. The chain employs TRBV6-5 and TRBJ2-7, with D possibly matching TRBD1 (5 bases). The length of the CDR3 is 14 residues. In germline, CDR1 is MNHEY, CDR2 SVGAGI. Trimming pared 5 bases from V and 0 bases from J, leaving 11 bases between. The CDR3 is CASSPDSFSYEQYF. For the CDR3, the DNA is TGTGCCAGCAGTCCCGACAGCTTCTCCTACGAGCAGTACTTC.

V usage is TRBV5-8 and J usage is TRBJ2-2; 13 bases fit TRBD2. CDR1 and CDR2 from the germline V gene are SGHTS and YDEGEE. With V trimmed by 3 bases and J by 4 bases, 3 bases remained unmatched. The CDR3 has 16 amino acids. DNA of the CDR3: TGTGCCAGCAGCTCCGGACTAGCGGGAGCCACCGGGGAGCTGTTTTTT. Translating it yields CASSSGLAGATGELFF.

V usage is TRBV29-1 and J usage is TRBJ2-3, with TRBD2 matching over 12 bases. Germline V gene data show CDR1 as SQVTM and CDR2 as ANQGSEA. Trimming removed 4 bases from V and 1 base from J; junction bases left unmatched: 6. CDR3 length: 16 amino acids. The CDR3 loop reads CSVAGTSGLRTDTQYF. CDR3 DNA: TGCAGCGTTGCTGGGACTAGCGGGCTCCGCACAGATACGCAGTATTTT.

J is TRBJ1-1 and V is TRBV7-9; TRBD1 matches 8 bases. Unmatched junction bases numbered 5, after V lost 5 bases and J lost 3 bases. CDR1 and CDR2 (germline): SEHNR, FQNEAQ (reference sequence). The CDR3 consists of 14 residues. CDR3 coding DNA: TGTGCCAGCAGCCAATACAGGGGGGACACTGAAGCTTTCTTT. It encodes CASSQYRGDTEAFF.

The chain carries TRBV6-5 and TRBJ1-1, with a weak D call TRBD1 (6 bases). The CDR3 length is 13 residues. Germline assignment: CDR1 MNHEY and CDR2 SVGAGI. Trimming stripped 5 bases from V and 8 bases from J, with 15 bases between. The CDR3 loop reads CASSRRGGGEAFF. Here the CDR3 DNA reads TGTGCCAGCAGTCGCAGGGGCGGGGGGGAAGCTTTCTTT.